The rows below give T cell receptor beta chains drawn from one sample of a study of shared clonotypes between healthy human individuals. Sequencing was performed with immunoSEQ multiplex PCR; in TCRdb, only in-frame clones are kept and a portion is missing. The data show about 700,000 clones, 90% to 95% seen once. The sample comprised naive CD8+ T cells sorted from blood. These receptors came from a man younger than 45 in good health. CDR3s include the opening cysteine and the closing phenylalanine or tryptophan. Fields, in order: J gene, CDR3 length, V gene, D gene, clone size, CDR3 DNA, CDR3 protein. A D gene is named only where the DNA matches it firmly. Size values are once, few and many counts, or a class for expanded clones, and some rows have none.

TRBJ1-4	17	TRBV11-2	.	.	TGTGCCAGCAGCTCGCCCTTACAGGGCCTGGGTAATGAAAAACTGTTTTTT	CASSSPLQGLGNEKLFF
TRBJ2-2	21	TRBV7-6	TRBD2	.	TGTGCCAGCAGAAACCGAAGGGGATCGGGAGGGGCATACCCGAACACCGGGGAGCTGTTTTTT	CASRNRRGSGGAYPNTGELFF
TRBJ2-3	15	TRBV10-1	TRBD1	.	TGCGCCAGCAGTGGGGACAGGACCACGATCGATACGCAGTATTTT	CASSGDRTTIDTQYF
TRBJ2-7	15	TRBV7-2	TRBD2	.	TGTGCCAGCAGCTCACTAGCGGGAGGGACCTACGAGCAGTACTTC	CASSSLAGGTYEQYF
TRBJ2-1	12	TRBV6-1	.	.	TGTGCCAGCAGTGATCATTGGGGTGAGCAGTTCTTC	CASSDHWGEQFF
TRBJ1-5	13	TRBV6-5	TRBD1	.	TGTGCCAGCAGGGCAAACAGGGGACAGCCCCAGCATTTT	CASRANRGQPQHF
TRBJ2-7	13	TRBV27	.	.	TGTGCCAGCAGTTTCCACGGACCGTACGAGCAGTACTTC	CASSFHGPYEQYF
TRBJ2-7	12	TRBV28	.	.	TGTGCCAGCAGTCCCTATCCCTACGAGCAGTACTTC	CASSPYPYEQYF
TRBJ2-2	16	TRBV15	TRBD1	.	TGTGCCACCAGCAGAGGACACCAGACAGGGACCGGGGAGCTGTTTTTT	CATSRGHQTGTGELFF
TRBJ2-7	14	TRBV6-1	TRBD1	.	TGTGCCAGCAGTGAATGGGGACAGTCCTACGAGCAGTACTTC	CASSEWGQSYEQYF
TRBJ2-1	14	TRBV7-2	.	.	TGTGCCAGCAGCCCCAGGGGAGGGTTCAATGAGCAGTTCTTC	CASSPRGGFNEQFF
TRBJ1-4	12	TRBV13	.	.	TGTGCCAGCAGCTTAACCGATGAAAAACTGTTTTTT	CASSLTDEKLFF
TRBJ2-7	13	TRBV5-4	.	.	TGTGCCAGCAGCTTGTGGGGCTCCTACGAGCAGTACTTC	CASSLWGSYEQYF
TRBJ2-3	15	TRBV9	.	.	TGTGCCAGCAGCGGAAAAAGCGGTCGCACAGATACGCAGTATTTT	CASSGKSGRTDTQYF
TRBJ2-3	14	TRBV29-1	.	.	TGCAGCGTTGAGGGGGCTCCCTCCACAGATACGCAGTATTTT	CSVEGAPSTDTQYF
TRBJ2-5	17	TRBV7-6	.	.	TGTGCCAGCAGCTTAAAGTCCGTAGGGATTTTACAAGAGACCCAGTACTTC	CASSLKSVGILQETQYF
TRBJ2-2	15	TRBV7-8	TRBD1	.	TGTGCCAGCAGCAGGGACAGGGTAGGCGCCGGGGAGCTGTTTTTT	CASSRDRVGAGELFF
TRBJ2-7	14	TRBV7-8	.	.	TGTGCCAGCAGCCACCGGCGCGCGTCCTACGAGCAGTACTTC	CASSHRRASYEQYF
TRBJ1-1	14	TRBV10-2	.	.	TGCGCCAGCAGTGACGGGACGGTGAACACTGAAGCTTTCTTT	CASSDGTVNTEAFF
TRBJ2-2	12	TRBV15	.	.	TGTGCCACCAGCAGCCTCGGGCCGGAGCTGTTTTTT	CATSSLGPELFF
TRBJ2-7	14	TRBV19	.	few	TGTGCCAGTAGTATAGTCGCCGGCGCCTACGAGCAGTACTTC	CASSIVAGAYEQYF
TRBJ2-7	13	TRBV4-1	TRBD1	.	TGCGCCAGCAGCCAGGACAGGGAGAACGAGCAGTACTTC	CASSQDRENEQYF
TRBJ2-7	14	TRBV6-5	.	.	TGTGCCAGCACCCCCGCTGGCGGACCCTACGAGCAGTACTTC	CASTPAGGPYEQYF
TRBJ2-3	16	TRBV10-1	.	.	TGCGCCAGCAGTGATCGTAAGACACTCGGCACAGATACGCAGTATTTT	CASSDRKTLGTDTQYF
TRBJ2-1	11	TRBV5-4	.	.	TGTGCCAGCAGCTTGGAGTTCGAGCAGTTCTTC	CASSLEFEQFF
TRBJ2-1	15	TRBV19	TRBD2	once	TGTGCCAGTAGTATGACTAGCGGGGGCTACAATGAGCAGTTCTTC	CASSMTSGGYNEQFF
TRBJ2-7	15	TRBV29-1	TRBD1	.	TGCAGCGTTGAATTTGGGGACAGGGGGCCCTACGAGCAGTACTTC	CSVEFGDRGPYEQYF
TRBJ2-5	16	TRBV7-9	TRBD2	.	TGTGCCATCCCCCCAGCGGGAGGGAGAGTCCAAGAGACCCAGTACTTC	CAIPPAGGRVQETQYF